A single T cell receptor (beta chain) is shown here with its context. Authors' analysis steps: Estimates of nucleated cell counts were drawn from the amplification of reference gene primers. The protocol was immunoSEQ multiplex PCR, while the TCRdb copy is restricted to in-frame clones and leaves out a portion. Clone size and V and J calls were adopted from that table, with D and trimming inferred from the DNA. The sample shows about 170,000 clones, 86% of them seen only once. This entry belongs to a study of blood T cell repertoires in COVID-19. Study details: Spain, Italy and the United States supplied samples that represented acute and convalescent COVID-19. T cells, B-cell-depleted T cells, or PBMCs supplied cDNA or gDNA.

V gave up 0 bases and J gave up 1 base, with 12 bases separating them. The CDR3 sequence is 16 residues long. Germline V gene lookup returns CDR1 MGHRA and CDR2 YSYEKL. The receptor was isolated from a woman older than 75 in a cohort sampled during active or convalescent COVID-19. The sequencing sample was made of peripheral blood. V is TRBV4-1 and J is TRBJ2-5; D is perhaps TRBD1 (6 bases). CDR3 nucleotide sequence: TGCGCCAGCAGCCAAGAGGGAAACAGGGCCCAAGAGACCCAGTACTTC. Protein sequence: CASSQEGNRAQETQYF.